The 25 T cell receptor beta chains presented below share a single source sample, sequenced in a study of tumor and adjacent non-tumor tissue in lung cancer. The template was RNA from unsorted bulk tissue. This non-tumor lung sample came from over 3 cm beyond the tumor edge. TCRbeta libraries were built with three rounds of nested PCR, modified from ARM-PCR. TCRdb ran MiXCR on the multiplex PCR reads and lists one entry per CDR3 protein. The repertoire holds 85,000 to 130,000 distinct CDR3 sequences, with over 55% as singletons. Material for sequencing was distant non-tumor lung tissue. The source is a young man with non-small cell lung cancer.

With regard to this clonotype: Compared with germline, one end of the junction differs, possibly owing to a read error. The V and J genes are TRBV24-1 and TRBJ2-2, with a weak D call TRBD2 (5 bases). The germline gives CDR1 KGHDR, CDR2 SFDVKD. This CDR3 contains 18 residues. The DNA of the CDR3 is TGTGCCAGCAGTCGTCGAGCCGGGATTAGAGATTTCCCCGGGGAGCTGTTTTTT. It encodes CASSRRAGIRDFPGELFF.

This clonotype was picked up one time. Germline is not matched at one junction end, which may reflect a read error. J is TRBJ2-7 and V is TRBV20-1, with 14 bases lining up with TRBD2. Germline V CDR1 and CDR2: DFQATT, SNEGSKA (reference sequence). The CDR3 extends over 13 amino acids. The DNA for the CDR3 is TGCTGTGGGGGACTAGCGGGAGCAAGGGAGCTGTACTTC. Amino acids: CCGGLAGARELYF.

On this clonotype itself: The junction and the germline gene differ at one end; a read error may be behind it. The chain links TRBV11-1 to TRBJ2-1; D unclear. The CDR3 has 15 residues. Germline lookup yields CDR1 SGHAT and CDR2 FQDESV (reference sequence). The CDR3 reads CAGSFPGSGYNKQFF. The CDR3 DNA is TGTGCCGGCAGCTTCCCTGGTTCAGGATACAATAAGCAGTTCTTC.

Of note for this clonotype: The junction and the germline gene differ at one end; a read error may be behind it. This rearrangement joins TRBV20-1 to TRBJ2-7; TRBD2 is a possible D gene (6 bases). Germline loops: CDR1 DFQATT, CDR2 SNEGSKA (reference sequence). The CDR3 has 12 amino acids. CDR3 amino acids: CSAGDLRDEQYF. The CDR3 DNA follows: TGCAGTGCAGGGGACTTGAGGGACGAGCAGTATTTC.

Only one count was recorded for this clonotype. Because the CDR3 is missing its conserved closing phenylalanine or tryptophan, this is likely a read error. V and J are TRBV29-1 and TRBJ2-5; D possibly corresponds to TRBD1 (6 bases). V was shortened by 2 bases and J by 5 bases, with 12 bases between the two germline ends. The germline gives CDR1 SQVTM, CDR2 ANQGSEA. This CDR3 spans 13 amino acids. Here the CDR3 DNA reads TGCAGCGTTGAACTAGCAGGGGCGGAGACCCAGTACGTC. Translation gives CSVELAGAETQYV.

This clonotype has just a few counts. One end of the junction is discordant with germline, which a read error may explain. The chain recombines TRBV10-3 with TRBJ2-2, with D tentatively TRBD2 (7 bases). CDR1 ENHRY and CDR2 SYGVKD come from the germline V gene. The CDR3 spans 16 residues. This CDR3 is CAIGEKGGDLGGELFF. DNA of the CDR3: TGTGCCATCGGTGAGAAAGGGGGGGACTTAGGAGGGGAGCTGTTTTTT.

This clonotype was observed at least ten times. The rearrangement uses TRBV7-8 and TRBJ2-2; 10 nucleotides line up with TRBD2. Germline-derived CDR1 and CDR2 are SGHVS and FQNEAQ. V trimming: 2 bases; J trimming: 4 bases; junction bases outside the gene matches: 4. The CDR3 has 16 residues. The CDR3 nucleotides read TGTGCCAGCAGCTTAAAAGCGGGGGGGACCACCGGGGAGCTGTTTTTT. Residues: CASSLKAGGTTGELFF.

The chain carries TRBV12-3 or TRBV12-4 and TRBJ2-1, with 8 bases aligning to TRBD2. Trimming at V came to 4 bases and at J to 8 bases, leaving 13 bases not matched to a gene. The CDR3 is 16 residues long. The CDR3 DNA follows: TGTGCCAGCAGTTCCGGGACTAGTGTGGGGGCGCATGAGCAGTTCTTC. Residues: CASSSGTSVGAHEQFF.

Remarks on this clonotype: The junction and the germline gene differ at one end; a read error may be behind it. The chain has TRBV6-5 and TRBJ2-7, with TRBD2 matching 7 bases. The CDR3 spans 15 residues. Germline CDR1 reads MNHEY; CDR2 reads SVGAGI. The CDR3 protein is CASSWSYGGSYEQYF. The CDR3 DNA reads as TGTGCCAGCAGTTGGTCTTATGGCGGGAGCTACGAGCAATACTTC.

On this clonotype itself: This CDR3 is missing its conserved last phenylalanine or tryptophan, likely due to a read error. The DNA is left out, because the CDR3 cannot be placed on it with certainty; the CDR3 is given as TCRdb lists it. The gene calls are TRBV4-2 and TRBJ2-1; the table calls TRBD2, which could not be checked here. Germline CDR1 and CDR2: LGHNA and YNFKEQ. The CDR3 totals 18 residues, both ends included. CDR3 protein: CASSQEALAGLSYNEQSI.

This clonotype was observed a single time. The junction shows a germline mismatch at one end, possibly a read error. This chain links TRBV11-3 with TRBJ2-1; 7 bases agree with TRBD1. Germline assignment: CDR1 SGHNT and CDR2 YENEEA. The CDR3 runs to 15 residues. This chain's CDR3 is CASSLWWDSYDEQFF. CDR3 nucleotide sequence: TGTGCCAGCAGCCTATGGTGGGACAGCTACGATGAGCAGTTCTTC.

As concerns this clonotype: This may come from a read error, since a much larger clone is one base off. V gene TRBV6-2 or TRBV6-3 combines with J gene TRBJ2-7, with D unresolved. The CDR3 consists of 14 residues. The germline gives CDR1 MNHEY, CDR2 SVGEGT. The ends were cut back, 1 base at V and 4 bases at J, with 11 bases in the middle. This CDR3 is CASSYCRARYEQYF. The CDR3 DNA reads as TGTGCCAGCAGTTACTGCCGGGCGAGGTACGAGCAGTACTTC.

A note on this clonotype: Possible read error: a much larger clone is one base away. V gene TRBV12-3 or TRBV12-4 combines with J gene TRBJ1-2; D gene unclear. The CDR3 spans 14 residues. The germline V and J ends were trimmed by 5 bases and 2 bases, with 12 bases remaining between them. DNA of the CDR3: TGTGCCAGCAGTCTCGGTAGGATGAACTATGGCTACACCTTC. Its translation is CASSLGRMNYGYTF.

Regarding this clonotype: One junction end disagrees with the germline gene, perhaps due to a read error. The gene calls are TRBV10-3 and TRBJ1-6; D ambiguous. The germline CDR1 and CDR2 sequences are ENHRY and SYGVKD. The CDR3 length is 15 residues. CDR3 region: CAITPDVSYNSPFHF. The CDR3 region has the DNA TGTGCCATCACCCCGGACGTCTCCTATAATTCACCCTTCCACTTT.

Worth noting for this clonotype: A read error may produce the germline difference seen at one junction end. The chain uses TRBV24-1 and TRBJ2-1; TRBD2 might be the D (6 bases). The CDR3 has 13 amino acids. Per germline, CDR1 KGHDR and CDR2 SFDVKD. The CDR3 coding sequence is TGTGCCACCAGTCCTAGCGCGTACAGTGAGCAGTTCTTC. It translates to CATSPSAYSEQFF.

As concerns this clonotype: A much larger clone differs from this one at a single base, so this may be a read error. This rearrangement joins TRBV11-2 to TRBJ2-7; D remains ambiguous. The CDR3 loop spans 13 amino acids. From germline, CDR1 is SGHAT and CDR2 FQNNGV. Trimming removed 5 bases at V and 5 bases at J, with 13 bases between. The CDR3 spells CASSDKGSHEQYF. DNA for the CDR3: TGTGCCAGCAGCGACAAGGGAAGCCACGAGCAGTACTTC.

With respect to this clonotype: Relative to the germline gene, one junction end is altered; a read error may explain this. This chain joins TRBV4-1 and TRBJ2-2, with 11 positions matching TRBD2. The germline V gene has CDR1 MGHRA and CDR2 YSYEKL. This CDR3 region has 17 residues. The CDR3 spells CTSSQDSGGAHTGELFF. The CDR3 DNA follows: TGCACCAGCAGCCAAGATAGCGGGGGGGCGCACACAGGGGAGCTGTTTTTT.

A word on this clonotype: Possible read error: a much larger clone is one base away. The chain combines TRBV28 with TRBJ1-5; D call uncertain. Trimming shortened V by 3 bases and J by 3 bases, and 15 bases separated the two germline ends. The CDR3 length is 16 residues. Germline values: CDR1 MDHEN, CDR2 SYDVKM. The CDR3 spells CASSFIPRNYNQPQHF. CDR3 DNA: TGTGCCAGCAGTTTTATACCCCGGAATTACAATCAGCCCCAGCATTTT.

On this clonotype itself: One end of the junction is discordant with germline, which a read error may explain. The chain employs TRBV6-5 and TRBJ2-3; D unclear. Looked up from germline, CDR1 is MNHEY and CDR2 is SVGAGI. This CDR3 spans 12 amino acids. CDR3 in DNA: TGTGCCAGTAGTTACTCACTCGATACGCACTATTTT. This translates into CASSYSLDTHYF.

The chain recombines TRBV11-2 with TRBJ2-1; 10 positions agree with TRBD1. Germline V gene sequence: CDR1 SGHAT, CDR2 FQNNGV. This CDR3 is built from 19 residues. The J segment lost 11 bases and the V segment lost 2 bases, leaving 21 bases of the junction unmatched. The CDR3 DNA reads TGTGCCAGCAGCTTAAGGCGCCTCGAGACAGGGGGCGCGACTCTTCAGCAGTTCTTC. Amino acids: CASSLRRLETGGATLQQFF.

This clonotype turned up a few times. J is TRBJ2-3 and V is TRBV24-1; TRBD2 matches 11 bases. The J segment lost 2 bases and the V segment lost 9 bases, leaving 6 bases of the junction unmatched. The CDR3 loop spans 15 amino acids. From germline, CDR1 is KGHDR and CDR2 SFDVKD. The CDR3 region is CATGGTSGPTDTQYF. The CDR3 nucleotides are TGTGCCACCGGAGGGACTAGCGGCCCCACAGATACGCAGTATTTT.

This clonotype was recorded a few times. The J gene is TRBJ2-4, the V gene TRBV11-2; 8 nucleotides line up with TRBD1. V trimming: 8 bases; J trimming: 8 bases; junction bases outside the gene matches: 11. This CDR3 is built from 14 residues. Germline V lookup: CDR1 SGHAT, CDR2 FQNNGV. CDR3 nucleotides: TGTGCCAGCGGGCCTATGCAGGGGGCTGACATTCAGTACTTC. Translation gives CASGPMQGADIQYF.

As to this clonotype: A much more abundant neighbour one base away suggests this may be a read error. The CDR3 bases are TGCGCCAGCAGAGAGGGGCCAAATAGCATTCAGCCCCAGCATTTT. It is translated as CASREGPNSIQPQHF. The gene calls are TRBV5-1 and TRBJ1-5, with a possible D match to TRBD1 (5 bases). CDR3 length: 15 residues. Per the germline V gene, CDR1 is SGHRS and CDR2 is YFSETQ.

V gene TRBV12-3 or TRBV12-4 combines with J gene TRBJ1-1; D not certain. The CDR3 is made up of 16 amino acids. Trimming shortened V by 4 bases and J by 1 base, and 16 bases separated the two germline ends. CDR3 nucleotides: TGTGCCAGCAGTTCGTCACGGTTGCTAAAGAACACTGAAGCTTTCTTT. The encoded protein is CASSSSRLLKNTEAFF.

About this clonotype: Because it lacks the conserved phenylalanine or tryptophan at the end, this CDR3 is likely a read error. The rearrangement uses TRBV4-1 and TRBJ1-3; TRBD1 is a possible D gene (5 bases). CDR1 is MGHRA, CDR2 YSYEKL, per germline. The germline V and J ends were trimmed by 7 bases and 0 bases, with 16 bases remaining between them. This CDR3 is 16 amino acids long. CDR3 loop: CASNLASGGSGNTIYY. For the CDR3, the DNA is TGCGCCAGCAACCTAGCCTCGGGGGGCTCTGGAAACACCATATATTAT.